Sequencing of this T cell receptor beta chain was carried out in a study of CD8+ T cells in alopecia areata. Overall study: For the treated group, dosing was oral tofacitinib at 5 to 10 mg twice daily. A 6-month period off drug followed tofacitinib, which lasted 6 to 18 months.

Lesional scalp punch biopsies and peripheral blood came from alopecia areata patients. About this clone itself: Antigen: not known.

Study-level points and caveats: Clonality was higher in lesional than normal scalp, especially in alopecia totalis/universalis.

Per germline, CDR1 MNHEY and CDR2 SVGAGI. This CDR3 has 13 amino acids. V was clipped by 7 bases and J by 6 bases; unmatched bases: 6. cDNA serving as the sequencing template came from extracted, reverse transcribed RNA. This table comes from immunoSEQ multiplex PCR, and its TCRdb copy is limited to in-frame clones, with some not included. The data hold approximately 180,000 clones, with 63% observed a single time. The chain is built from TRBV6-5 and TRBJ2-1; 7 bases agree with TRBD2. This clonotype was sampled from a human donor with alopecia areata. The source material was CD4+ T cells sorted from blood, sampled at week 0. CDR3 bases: TGTGCCAGCAAGAAAGCGGGGCTCAATGAGCAGTTCTTC. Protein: CASKKAGLNEQFF.